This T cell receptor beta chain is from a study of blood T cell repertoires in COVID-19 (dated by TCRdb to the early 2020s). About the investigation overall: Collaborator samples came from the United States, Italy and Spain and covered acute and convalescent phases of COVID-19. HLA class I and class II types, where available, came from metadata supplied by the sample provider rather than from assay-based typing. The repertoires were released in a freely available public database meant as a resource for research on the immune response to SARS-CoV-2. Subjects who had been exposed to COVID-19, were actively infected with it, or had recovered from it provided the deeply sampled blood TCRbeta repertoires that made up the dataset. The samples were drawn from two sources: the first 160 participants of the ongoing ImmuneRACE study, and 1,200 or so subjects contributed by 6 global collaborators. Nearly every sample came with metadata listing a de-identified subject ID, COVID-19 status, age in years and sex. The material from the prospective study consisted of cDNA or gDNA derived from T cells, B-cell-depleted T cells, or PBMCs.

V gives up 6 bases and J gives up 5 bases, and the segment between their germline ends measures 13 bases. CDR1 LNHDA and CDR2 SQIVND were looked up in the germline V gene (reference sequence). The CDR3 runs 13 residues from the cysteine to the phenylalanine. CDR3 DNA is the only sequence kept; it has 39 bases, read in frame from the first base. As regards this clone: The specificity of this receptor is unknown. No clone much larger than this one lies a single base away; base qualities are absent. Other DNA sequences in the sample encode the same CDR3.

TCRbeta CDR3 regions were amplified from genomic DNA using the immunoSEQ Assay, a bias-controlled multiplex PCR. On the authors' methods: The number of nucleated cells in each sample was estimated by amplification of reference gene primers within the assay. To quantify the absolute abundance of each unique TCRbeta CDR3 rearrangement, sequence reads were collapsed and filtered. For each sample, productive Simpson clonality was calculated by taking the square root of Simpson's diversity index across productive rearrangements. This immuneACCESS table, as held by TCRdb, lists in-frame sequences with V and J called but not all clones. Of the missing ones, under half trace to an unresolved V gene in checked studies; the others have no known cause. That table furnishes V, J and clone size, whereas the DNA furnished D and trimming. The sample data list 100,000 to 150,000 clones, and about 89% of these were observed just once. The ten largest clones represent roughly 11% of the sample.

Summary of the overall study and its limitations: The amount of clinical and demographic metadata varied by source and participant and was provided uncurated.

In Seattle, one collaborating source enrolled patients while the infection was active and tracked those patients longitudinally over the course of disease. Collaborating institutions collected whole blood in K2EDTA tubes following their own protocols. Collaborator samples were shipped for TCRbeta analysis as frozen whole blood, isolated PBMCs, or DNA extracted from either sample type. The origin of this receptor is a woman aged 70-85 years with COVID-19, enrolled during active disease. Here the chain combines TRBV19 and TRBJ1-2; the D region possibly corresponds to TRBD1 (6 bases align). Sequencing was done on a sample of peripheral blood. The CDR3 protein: CASSPQGFYGYTF. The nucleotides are TGTGCCAGTAGCCCACAGGGTTTTTATGGCTACACCTTC.